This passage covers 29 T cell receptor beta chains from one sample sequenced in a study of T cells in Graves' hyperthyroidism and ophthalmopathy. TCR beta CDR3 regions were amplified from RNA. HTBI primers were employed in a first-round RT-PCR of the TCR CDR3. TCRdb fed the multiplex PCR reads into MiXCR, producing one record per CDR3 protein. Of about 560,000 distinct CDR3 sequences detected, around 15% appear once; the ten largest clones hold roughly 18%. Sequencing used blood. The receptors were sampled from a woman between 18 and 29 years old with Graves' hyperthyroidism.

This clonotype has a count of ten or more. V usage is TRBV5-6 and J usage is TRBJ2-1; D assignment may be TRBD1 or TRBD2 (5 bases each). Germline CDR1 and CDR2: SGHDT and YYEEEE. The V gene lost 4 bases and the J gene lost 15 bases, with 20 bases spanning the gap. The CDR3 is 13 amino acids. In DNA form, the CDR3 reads TGTGCCAGCAGCACTATCCCGGGACCTCACCCGTTCTTC. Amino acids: CASSTIPGPHPFF. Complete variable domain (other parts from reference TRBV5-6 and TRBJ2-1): DAGVTQSPTHLIKTRGQQVTLRCSPKSGHDTVSWYQQALGQGPQFIFQYYEEEERQRGNFPDRFSGHQFPNYSSELNVNALLLGDSALYLCASSTIPGPHPFFGPGTRLTVL.

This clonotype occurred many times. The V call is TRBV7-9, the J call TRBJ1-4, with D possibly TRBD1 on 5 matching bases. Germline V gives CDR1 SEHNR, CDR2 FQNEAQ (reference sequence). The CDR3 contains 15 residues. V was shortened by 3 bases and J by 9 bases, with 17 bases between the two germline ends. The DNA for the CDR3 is TGTGCCAGCAGCTTTGGTCAGGGCCTTGGCCAAAAACTGTTTTTT. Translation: CASSFGQGLGQKLFF. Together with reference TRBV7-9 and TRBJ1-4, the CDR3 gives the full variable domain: DTGVSQNPRHKITKRGQNVTFRCDPISEHNRLYWYRQTLGQGPEFLTYFQNEAQLEKSRLLSDRFSAERPKGSFSTLEIQRTEQGDSAMYLCASSFGQGLGQKLFFGSGTQLSVL.

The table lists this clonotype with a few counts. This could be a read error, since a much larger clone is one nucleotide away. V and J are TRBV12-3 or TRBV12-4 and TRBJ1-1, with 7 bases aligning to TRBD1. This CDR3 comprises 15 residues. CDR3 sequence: CAGSLDRKWRTEAFF. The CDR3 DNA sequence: TGTGCCGGCAGTTTGGACAGGAAATGGAGGACTGAAGCTTTCTTT.

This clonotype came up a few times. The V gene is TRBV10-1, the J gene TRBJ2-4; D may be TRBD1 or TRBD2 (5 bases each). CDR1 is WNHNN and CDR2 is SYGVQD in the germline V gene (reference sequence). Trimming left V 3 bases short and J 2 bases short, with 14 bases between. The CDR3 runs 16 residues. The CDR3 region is CASSEGSWGTKNIQYF. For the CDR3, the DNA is TGCGCCAGCAGTGAAGGCAGTTGGGGGACCAAAAACATTCAGTACTTC.

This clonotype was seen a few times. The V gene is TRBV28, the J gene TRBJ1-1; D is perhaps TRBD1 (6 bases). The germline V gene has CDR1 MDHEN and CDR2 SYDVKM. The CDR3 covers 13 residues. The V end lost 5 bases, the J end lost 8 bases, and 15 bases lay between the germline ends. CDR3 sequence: CASSIQRTAEAFF. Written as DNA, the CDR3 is TGTGCCAGCAGTATCCAACGGACAGCAGAAGCTTTCTTT.

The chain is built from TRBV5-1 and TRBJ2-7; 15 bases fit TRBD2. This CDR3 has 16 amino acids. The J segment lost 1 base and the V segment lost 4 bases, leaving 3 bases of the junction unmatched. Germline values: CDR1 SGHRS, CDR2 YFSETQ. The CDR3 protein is CASSGGTSGRSYEQYF. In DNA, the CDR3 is TGCGCCAGCAGCGGCGGGACTAGCGGGAGGTCCTACGAGCAGTACTTC.

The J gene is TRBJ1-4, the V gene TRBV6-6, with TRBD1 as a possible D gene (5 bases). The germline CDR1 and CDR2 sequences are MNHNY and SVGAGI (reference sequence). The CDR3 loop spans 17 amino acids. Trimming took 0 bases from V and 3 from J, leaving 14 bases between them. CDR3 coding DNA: TGTGCCAGCAGTTACTCGTGGGGCCCGGCGGCTAATGAAAAACTGTTTTTT. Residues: CASSYSWGPAANEKLFF.

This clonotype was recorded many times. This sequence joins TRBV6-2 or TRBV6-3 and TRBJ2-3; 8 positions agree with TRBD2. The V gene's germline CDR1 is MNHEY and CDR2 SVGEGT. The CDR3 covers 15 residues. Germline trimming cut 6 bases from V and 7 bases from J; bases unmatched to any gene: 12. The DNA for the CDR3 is TGTGCCAGCAGACTAACGGGGGGGGGCGGAAATACGCAGTATTTT. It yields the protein CASRLTGGGGNTQYF.

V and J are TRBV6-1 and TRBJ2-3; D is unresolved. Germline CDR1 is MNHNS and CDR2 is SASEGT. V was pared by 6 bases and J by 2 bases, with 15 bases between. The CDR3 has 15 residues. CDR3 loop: CASRKSTYATDTQYF. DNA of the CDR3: TGTGCCAGCAGAAAGTCTACATACGCCACAGATACGCAGTATTTT.

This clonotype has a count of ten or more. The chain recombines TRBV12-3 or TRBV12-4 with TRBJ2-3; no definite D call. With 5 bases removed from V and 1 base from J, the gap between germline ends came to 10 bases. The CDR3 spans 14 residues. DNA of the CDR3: TGTGCCAGCAGTACCCCCCCCGGCACAGATACGCAGTATTTT. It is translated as CASSTPPGTDTQYF.

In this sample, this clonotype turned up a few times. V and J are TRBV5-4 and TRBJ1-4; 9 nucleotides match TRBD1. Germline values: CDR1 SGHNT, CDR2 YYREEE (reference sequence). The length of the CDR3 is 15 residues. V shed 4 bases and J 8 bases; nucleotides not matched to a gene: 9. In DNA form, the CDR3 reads TGTGCCAGCAGCCACACAGGGGGCATTGGCGAAAAACTGTTTTTT. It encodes CASSHTGGIGEKLFF.

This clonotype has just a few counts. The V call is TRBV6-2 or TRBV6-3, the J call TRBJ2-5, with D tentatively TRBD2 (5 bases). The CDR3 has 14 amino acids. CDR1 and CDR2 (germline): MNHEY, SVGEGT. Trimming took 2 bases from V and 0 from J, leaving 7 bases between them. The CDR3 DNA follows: TGTGCCAGCAGTTACGGACTTCACCAAGAGACCCAGTACTTC. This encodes CASSYGLHQETQYF.

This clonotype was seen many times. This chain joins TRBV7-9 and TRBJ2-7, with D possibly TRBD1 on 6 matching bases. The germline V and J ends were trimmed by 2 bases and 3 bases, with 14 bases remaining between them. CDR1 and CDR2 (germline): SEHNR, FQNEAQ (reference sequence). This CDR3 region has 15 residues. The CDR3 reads CASSLPGTPGYEQYF. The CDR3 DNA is TGTGCCAGCAGCTTACCCGGGACACCCGGCTACGAGCAGTACTTC.

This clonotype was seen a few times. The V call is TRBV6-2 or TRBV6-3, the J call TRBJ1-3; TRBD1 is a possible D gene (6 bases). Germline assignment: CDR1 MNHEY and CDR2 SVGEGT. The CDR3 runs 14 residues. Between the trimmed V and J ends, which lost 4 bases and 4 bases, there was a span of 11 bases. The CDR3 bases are TGTGCCAGCAGTTCACAGGGTTGGGGAAACACCATATATTTT. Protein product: CASSSQGWGNTIYF.

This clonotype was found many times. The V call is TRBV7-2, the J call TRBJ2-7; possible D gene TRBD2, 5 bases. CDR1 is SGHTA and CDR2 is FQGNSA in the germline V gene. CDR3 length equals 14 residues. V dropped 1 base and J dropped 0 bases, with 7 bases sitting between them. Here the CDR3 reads CASSLVRDSYEQYF. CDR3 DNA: TGTGCCAGCAGCTTAGTCCGGGACTCCTACGAGCAGTACTTC.

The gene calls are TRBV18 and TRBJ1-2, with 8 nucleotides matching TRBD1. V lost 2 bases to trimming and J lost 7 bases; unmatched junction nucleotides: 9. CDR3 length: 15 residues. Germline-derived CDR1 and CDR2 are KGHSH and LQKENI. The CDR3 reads CASSPLGQEGSGYTF. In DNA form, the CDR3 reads TGTGCCAGCTCACCATTGGGACAGGAAGGGAGTGGCTACACCTTC.

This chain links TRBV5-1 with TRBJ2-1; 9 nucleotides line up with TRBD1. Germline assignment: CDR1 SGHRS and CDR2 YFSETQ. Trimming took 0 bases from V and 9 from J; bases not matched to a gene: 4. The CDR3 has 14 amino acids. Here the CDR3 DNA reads TGCGCCAGCAGCTTGGAACAGGGGGCAATTGAGCAGTTCTTC. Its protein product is CASSLEQGAIEQFF. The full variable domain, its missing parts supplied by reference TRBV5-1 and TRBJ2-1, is KAGVTQTPRYLIKTRGQQVTLSCSPISGHRSVSWYQQTPGQGLQFLFEYFSETQRNKGNFPGRFSGRQFSNSRSEMNVSTLELGDSALYLCASSLEQGAIEQFFGPGTRLTVL.

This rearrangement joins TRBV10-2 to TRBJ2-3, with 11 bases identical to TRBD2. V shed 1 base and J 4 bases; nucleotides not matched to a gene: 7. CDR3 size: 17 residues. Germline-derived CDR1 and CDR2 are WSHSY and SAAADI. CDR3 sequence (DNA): TGCGCCAGCAGTGAGTTAGCGGGGGGGCCCTCAGCAGATACGCAGTATTTT. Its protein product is CASSELAGGPSADTQYF.

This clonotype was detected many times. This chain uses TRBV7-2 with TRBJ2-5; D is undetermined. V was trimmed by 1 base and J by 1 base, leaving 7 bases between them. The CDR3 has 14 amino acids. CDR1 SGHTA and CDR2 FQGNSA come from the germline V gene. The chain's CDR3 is CASSLGAGQETQYF. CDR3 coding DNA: TGTGCCAGCAGCTTAGGAGCAGGCCAAGAGACCCAGTACTTC.

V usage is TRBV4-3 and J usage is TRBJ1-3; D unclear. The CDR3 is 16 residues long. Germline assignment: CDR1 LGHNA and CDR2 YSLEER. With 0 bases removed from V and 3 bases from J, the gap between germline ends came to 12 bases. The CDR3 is CASSQDHAGSGNTIYF. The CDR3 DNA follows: TGCGCCAGCAGCCAAGATCACGCAGGCAGTGGAAACACCATATATTTT.

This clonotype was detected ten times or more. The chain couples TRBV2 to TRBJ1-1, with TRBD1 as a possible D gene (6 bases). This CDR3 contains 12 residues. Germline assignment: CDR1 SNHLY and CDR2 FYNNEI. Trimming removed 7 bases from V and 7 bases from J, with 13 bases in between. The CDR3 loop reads CASTETGLEAFF. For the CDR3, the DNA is TGTGCCAGCACCGAGACAGGACTTGAAGCTTTCTTT.

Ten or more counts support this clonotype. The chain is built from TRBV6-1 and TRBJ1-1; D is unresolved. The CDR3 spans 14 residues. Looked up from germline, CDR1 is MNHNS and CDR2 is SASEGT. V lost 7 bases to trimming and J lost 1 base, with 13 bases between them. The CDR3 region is CASNLIGKNTEAFF. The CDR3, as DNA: TGTGCCAGCAACCTGATTGGTAAGAACACTGAAGCTTTCTTT.

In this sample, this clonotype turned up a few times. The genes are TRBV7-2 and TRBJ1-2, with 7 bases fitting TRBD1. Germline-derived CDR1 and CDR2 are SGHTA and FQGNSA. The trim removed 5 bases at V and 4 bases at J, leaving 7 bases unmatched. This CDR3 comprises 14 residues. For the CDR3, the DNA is TGTGCCAGCAGCGTTTTAGGGGGCAGCTATGGCTACACCTTC. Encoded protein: CASSVLGGSYGYTF.

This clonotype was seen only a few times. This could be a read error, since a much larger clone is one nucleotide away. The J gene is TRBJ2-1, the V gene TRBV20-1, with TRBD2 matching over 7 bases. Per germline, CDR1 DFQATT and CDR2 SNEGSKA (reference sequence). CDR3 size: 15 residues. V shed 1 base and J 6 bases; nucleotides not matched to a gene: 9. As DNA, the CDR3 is TGCAGTGCTAGAGGCGACAGACTAGCCTCCAATGAGCAGTTCTTC. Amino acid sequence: CSARGDRLASNEQFF.

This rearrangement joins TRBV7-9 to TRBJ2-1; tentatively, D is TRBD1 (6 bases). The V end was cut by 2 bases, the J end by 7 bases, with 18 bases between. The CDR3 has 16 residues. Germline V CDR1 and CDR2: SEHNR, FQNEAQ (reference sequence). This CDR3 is CASSLSLSGAGNEQFF. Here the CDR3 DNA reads TGTGCCAGCAGCTTAAGTCTGTCAGGGGCCGGAAATGAGCAGTTCTTC.

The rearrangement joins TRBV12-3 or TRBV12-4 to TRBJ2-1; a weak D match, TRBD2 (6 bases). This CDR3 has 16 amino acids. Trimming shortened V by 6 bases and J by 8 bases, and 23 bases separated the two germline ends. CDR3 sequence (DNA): TGTGCCAGCAGCCTAATTGGACTACCGAATAGGGATGAGCAGTTCTTC. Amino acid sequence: CASSLIGLPNRDEQFF.

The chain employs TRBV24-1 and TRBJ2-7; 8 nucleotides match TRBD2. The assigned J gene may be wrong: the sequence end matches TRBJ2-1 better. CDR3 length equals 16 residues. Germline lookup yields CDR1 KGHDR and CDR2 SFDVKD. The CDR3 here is CATSDSSGGGYYEQFF. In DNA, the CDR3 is TGTGCCACCAGTGATTCTTCCGGCGGGGGGTACTACGAGCAGTTCTTC.

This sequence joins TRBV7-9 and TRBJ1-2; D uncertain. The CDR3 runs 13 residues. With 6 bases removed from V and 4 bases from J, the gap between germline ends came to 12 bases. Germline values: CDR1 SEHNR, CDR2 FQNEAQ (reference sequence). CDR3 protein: CASSSEGSYGYTF. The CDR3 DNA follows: TGTGCCAGCAGTTCCGAGGGCAGCTATGGCTACACCTTC.

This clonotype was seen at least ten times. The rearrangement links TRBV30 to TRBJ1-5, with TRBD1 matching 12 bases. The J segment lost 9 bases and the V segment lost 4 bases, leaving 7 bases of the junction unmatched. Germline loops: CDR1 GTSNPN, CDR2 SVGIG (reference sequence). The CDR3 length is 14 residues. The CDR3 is CAWTPGTGGLPQHF. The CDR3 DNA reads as TGTGCCTGGACCCCCGGGACAGGGGGCTTGCCCCAGCATTTT.